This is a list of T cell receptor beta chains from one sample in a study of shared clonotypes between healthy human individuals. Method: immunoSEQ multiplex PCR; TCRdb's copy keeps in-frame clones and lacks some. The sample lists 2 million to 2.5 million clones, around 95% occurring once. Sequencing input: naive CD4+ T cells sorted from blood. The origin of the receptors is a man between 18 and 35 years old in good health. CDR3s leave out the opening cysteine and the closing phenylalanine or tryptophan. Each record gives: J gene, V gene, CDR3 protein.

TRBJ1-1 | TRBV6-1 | ASRDLGGLATEAF
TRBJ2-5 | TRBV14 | ASSQGQGARLGETQY
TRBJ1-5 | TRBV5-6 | ASSPGRGQNQPQH
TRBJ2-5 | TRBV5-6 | ASSSFAGTGQETQY
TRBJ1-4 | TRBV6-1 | ASSEKAAPRTNEKLF
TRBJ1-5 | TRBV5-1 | ASSLEGTGSNQPQH
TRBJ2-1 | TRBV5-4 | ASSLGGQGYNEQF
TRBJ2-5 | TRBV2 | ASSSIGGGETQY
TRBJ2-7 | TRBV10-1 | ASSEFSGQTYEQY
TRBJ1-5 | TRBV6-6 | ASSYLESNQPQH
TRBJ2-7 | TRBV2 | ASSEGVTGGFEQY
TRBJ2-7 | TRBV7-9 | ASSLGDNRHEQY
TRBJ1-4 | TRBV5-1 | ASSPTGAQEKLF
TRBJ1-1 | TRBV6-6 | ATQKRGTEAF
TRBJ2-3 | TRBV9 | ASSVGLAASDTQY
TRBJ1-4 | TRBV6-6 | ASSFTPGGEKLF
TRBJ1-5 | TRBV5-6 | ASSLGEYQPQH
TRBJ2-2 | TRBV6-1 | ASEGTTYTGELF
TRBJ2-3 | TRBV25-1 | ASSEPPGTGGRDTQY
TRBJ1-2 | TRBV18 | ASSPDVSYGYT
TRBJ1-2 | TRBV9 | ASSPDRVDSYGYT
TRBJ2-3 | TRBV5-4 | ASREPGTAADTQY
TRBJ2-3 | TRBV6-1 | ASSGSPSTDTQY
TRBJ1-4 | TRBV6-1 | ASRGQVATNEKLF
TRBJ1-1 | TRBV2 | ASSGEVNTEAF
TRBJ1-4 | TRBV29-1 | SVAGTGYKLF
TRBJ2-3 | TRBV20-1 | SALGDTQY
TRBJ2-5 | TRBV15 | ATSRDPPPETQY
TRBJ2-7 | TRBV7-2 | ASSLSIGDRGHEQY
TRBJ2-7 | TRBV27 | ASSNGPLVSYEQY
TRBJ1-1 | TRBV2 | ASSGGQGFTEAF
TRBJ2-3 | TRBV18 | ASSPPAGGADTQY
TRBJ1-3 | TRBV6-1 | ASSEGMQDTIY
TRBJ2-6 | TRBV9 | ASSVAKGASGANVLT
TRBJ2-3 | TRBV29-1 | SGGLLQTSTDTQY
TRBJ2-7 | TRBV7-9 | ASSFASPSTYEQY
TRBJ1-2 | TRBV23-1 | ASSHTGTGGIGYT
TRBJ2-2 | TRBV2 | ASRDPANTGELF
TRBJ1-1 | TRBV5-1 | ASSPEPQAKNTEAF
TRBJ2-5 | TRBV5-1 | ASSLDGVRETQY
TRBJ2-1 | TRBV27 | ASSLIRRSPYNEQF
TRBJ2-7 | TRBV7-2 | ASSLRSSGSGYEQY
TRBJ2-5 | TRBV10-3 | AIRGGGSEGETQY
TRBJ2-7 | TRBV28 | ASSFRSPYEQY
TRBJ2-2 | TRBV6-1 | ASRLETGGTGELF
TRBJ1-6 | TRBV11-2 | ASSGQGGSSPLH
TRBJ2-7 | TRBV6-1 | ASSEPQVTYEQY
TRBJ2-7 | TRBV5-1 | ASSFPRDRKDYEQY
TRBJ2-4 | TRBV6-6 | ASSSGTLAKNIQY
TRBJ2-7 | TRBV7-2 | ASSLLEGSSYEQY
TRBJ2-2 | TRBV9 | ASSATGGPKNTGELF
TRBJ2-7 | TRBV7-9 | ASSPLDSSYEQY
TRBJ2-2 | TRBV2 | ASRGTSGKTGELF
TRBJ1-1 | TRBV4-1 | ASSQLGRLNTEAF
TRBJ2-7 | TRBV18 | ASSPVYYEQY
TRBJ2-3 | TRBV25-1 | ASSDGGSGTDTQY
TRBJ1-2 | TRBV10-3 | AVTGTPGDGYT